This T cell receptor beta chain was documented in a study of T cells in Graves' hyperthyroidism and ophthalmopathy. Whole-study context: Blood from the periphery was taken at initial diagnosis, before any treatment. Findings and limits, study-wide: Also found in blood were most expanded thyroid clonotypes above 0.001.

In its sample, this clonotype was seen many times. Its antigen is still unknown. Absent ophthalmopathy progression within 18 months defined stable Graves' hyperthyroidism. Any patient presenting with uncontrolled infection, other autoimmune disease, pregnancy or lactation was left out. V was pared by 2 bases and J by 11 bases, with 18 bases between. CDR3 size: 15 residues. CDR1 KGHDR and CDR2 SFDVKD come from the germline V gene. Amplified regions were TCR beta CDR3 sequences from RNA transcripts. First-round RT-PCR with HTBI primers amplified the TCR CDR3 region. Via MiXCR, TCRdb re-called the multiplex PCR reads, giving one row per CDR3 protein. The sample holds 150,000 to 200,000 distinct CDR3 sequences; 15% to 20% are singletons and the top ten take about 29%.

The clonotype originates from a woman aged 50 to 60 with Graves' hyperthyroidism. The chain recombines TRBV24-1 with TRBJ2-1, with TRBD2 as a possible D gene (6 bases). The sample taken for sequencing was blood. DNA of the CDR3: TGTGCCACCAGTGATTCCGAAGCGGGCGGCGCGAAGCAGTTCTTC. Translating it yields CATSDSEAGGAKQFF.